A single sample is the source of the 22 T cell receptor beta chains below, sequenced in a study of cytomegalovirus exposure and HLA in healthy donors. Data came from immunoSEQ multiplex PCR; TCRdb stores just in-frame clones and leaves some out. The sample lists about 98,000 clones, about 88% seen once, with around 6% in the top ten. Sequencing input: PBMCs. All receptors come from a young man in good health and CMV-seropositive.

CDR3 amino acids: CASSRDRGDYGYTF. CDR3 bases: TGTGCCAGCAGTCGGGACAGGGGCGACTATGGCTACACCTTC. The V gene is TRBV6-5, the J gene TRBJ1-2, with 10 nucleotides matching TRBD1. The V and J ends lost 5 bases and 3 bases, in that order; junction bases with no gene match: 3. The V gene's germline CDR1 is MNHEY and CDR2 SVGAGI. The CDR3 is made up of 14 amino acids.

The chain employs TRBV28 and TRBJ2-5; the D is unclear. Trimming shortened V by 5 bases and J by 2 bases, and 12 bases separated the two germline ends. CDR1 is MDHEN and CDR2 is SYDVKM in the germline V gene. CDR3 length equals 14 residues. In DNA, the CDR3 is TGTGCCAGCAGTCACTTACAGCAACAAGAGACCCAGTACTTC. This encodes CASSHLQQQETQYF. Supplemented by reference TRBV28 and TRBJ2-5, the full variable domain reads DVKVTQSSRYLVKRTGEKVFLECVQDMDHENMFWYRQDPGLGLRLIYFSYDVKMKEKGDIPEGYSVSREKKERFSLILESASTNQTSMYLCASSHLQQQETQYFGPGTRLLVL.

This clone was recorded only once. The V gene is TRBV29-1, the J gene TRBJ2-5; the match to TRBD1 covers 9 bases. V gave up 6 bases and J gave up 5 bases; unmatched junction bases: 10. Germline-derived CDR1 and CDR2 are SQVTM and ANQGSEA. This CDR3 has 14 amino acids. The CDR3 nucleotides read TGCAGCGTGGGCGGGACAGGGTATTCTGAGACCCAGTACTTC. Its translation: CSVGGTGYSETQYF. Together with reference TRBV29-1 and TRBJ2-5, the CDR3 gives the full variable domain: SAVISQKPSRDICQRGTSLTIQCQVDSQVTMMFWYRQQPGQSLTLIATANQGSEATYESGFVIDKFPISRPNLTFSTLTVSNMSPEDSSIYLCSVGGTGYSETQYFGPGTRLLVL.

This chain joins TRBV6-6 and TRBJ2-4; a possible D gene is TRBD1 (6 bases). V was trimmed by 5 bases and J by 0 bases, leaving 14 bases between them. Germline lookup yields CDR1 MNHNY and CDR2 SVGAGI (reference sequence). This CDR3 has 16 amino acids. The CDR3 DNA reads TGTGCCAGCAGTACAGGAAGGGGGTTAGCCAAAAACATTCAGTACTTC. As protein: CASSTGRGLAKNIQYF.

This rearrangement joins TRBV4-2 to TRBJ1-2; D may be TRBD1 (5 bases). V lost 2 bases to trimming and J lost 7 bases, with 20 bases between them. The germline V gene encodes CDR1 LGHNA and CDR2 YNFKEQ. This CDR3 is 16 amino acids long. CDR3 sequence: CASSQPTNWGGSGYTF. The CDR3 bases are TGTGCCAGCAGCCAACCCACAAATTGGGGGGGGTCTGGCTACACCTTC.

The CDR3 spells CASSLVDSSFEYF. CDR3 nucleotide sequence: TGTGCCAGCAGCTTAGTGGACTCTAGCTTTGAGTATTTT. The V and J genes are TRBV7-9 and TRBJ2-3, with D perhaps TRBD2 (5 bases). Germline CDR1 SEHNR, CDR2 FQNEAQ (reference sequence). V was pared by 1 base and J by 13 bases, with 15 bases between. The CDR3 spans 13 residues.

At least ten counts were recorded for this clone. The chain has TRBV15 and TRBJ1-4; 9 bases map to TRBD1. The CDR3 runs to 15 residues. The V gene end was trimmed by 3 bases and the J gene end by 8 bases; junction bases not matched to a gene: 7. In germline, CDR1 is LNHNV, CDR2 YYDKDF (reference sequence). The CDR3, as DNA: TGTGCCACCAGCAGGCTGGGACAGGGCGGGGAAAAACTGTTTTTT. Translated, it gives CATSRLGQGGEKLFF. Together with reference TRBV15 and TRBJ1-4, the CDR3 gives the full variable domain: DAMVIQNPRYQVTQFGKPVTLSCSQTLNHNVMYWYQQKSSQAPKLLFHYYDKDFNNEADTPDNFQSRRPNTSFCFLDIRSPGLGDTAMYLCATSRLGQGGEKLFFGSGTQLSVL.

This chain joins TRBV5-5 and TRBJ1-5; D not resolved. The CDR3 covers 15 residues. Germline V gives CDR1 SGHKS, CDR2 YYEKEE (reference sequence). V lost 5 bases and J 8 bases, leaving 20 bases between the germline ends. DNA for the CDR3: TGTGCCAGCAGTCAAGCCAGGTCCCCCGTCGAGCCCCAGCATTTT. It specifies CASSQARSPVEPQHF.

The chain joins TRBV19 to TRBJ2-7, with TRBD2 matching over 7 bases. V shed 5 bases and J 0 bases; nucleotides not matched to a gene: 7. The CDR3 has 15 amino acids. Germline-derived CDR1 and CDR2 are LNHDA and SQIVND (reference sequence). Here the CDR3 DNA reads TGTGCCAGTAGTTGGGGCGGGGGAGCCTCCTACGAGCAGTACTTC. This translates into CASSWGGGASYEQYF.

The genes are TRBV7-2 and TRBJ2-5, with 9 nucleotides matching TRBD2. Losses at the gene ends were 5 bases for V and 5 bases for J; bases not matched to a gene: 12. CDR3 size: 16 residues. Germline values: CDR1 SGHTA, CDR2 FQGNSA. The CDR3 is CASSGGGTSPRETQYF. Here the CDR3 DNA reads TGTGCCAGCAGCGGGGGCGGGACTAGCCCAAGGGAGACCCAGTACTTC. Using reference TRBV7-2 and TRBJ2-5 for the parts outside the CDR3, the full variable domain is GAGVSQSPSNKVTEKGKDVELRCDPISGHTALYWYRQSLGQGLEFLIYFQGNSAPDKSGLPSDRFSAERTGGSVSTLTIQRTQQEDSAVYLCASSGGGTSPRETQYFGPGTRLLVL.

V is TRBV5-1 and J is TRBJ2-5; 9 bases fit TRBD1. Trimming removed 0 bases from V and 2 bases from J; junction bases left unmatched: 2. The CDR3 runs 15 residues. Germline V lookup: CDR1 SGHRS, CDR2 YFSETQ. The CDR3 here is CASSLETGGQETQYF. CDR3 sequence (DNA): TGCGCCAGCAGCTTGGAGACAGGGGGGCAAGAGACCCAGTACTTC.

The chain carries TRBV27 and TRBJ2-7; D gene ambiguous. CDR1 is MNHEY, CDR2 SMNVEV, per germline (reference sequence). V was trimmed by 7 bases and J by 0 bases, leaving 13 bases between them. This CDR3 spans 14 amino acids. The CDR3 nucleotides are TGTGCCAGCACCCCCCATGGCCTCTCCTACGAGCAGTACTTC. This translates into CASTPHGLSYEQYF.

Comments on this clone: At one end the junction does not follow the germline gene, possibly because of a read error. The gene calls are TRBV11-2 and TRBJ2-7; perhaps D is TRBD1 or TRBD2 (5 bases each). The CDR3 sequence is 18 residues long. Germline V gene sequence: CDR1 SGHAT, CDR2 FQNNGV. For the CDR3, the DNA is TGTGCCAGCAGTTTAGGACATTTGCTGGCTAGCCCCACCTACGAGCAGTACTTC. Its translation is CASSLGHLLASPTYEQYF.

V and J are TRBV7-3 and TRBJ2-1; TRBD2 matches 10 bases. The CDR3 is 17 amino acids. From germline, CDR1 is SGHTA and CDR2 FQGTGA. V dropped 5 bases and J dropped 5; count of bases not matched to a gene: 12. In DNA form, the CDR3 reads TGTGCCAGCAGCCCAAAACCAAGGACTAGCGGAGACAATGAGCAGTTCTTC. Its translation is CASSPKPRTSGDNEQFF.

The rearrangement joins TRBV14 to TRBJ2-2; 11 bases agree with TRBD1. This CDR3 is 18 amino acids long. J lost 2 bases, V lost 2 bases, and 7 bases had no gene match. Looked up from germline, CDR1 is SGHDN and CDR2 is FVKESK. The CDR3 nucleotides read TGTGCCAGCAGCCAAACCGCGTGGACAGGGGGCAACACCGGGGAGCTGTTTTTT. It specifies CASSQTAWTGGNTGELFF.

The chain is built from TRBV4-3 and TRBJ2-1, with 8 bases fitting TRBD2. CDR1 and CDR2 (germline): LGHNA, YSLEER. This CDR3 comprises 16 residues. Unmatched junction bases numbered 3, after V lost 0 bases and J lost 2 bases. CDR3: CASSQDPAGAYNEQFF. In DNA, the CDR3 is TGCGCCAGCAGCCAAGATCCAGCGGGGGCCTACAATGAGCAGTTCTTC.

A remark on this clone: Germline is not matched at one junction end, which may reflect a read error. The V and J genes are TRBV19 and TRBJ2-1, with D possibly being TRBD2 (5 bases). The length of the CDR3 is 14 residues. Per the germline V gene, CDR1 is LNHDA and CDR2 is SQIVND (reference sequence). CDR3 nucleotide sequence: TGTGCCAGTAGTCCTGGGCGCCCGAGCGGATATGGGGTCTTC. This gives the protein CASSPGRPSGYGVF.

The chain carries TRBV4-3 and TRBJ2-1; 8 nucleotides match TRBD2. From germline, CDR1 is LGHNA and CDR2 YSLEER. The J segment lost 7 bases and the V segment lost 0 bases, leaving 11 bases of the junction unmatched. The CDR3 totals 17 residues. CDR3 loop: CASSQDPDGLAGNEQFF. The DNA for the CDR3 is TGCGCCAGCAGCCAAGACCCGGACGGACTAGCAGGTAATGAGCAGTTCTTC.

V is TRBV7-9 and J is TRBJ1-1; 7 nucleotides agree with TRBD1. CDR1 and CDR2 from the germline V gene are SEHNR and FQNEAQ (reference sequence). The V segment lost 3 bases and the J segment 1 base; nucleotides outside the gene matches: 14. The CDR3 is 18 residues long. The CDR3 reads CASSFTPGQSGENTEAFF. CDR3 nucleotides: TGTGCCAGCAGCTTCACCCCGGGACAGTCTGGGGAGAACACTGAAGCTTTCTTT.

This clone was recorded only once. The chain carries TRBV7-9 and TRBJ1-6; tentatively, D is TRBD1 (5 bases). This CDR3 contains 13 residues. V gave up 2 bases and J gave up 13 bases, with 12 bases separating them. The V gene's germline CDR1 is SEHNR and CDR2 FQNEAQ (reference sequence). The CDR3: CASSLQGGMPLHF. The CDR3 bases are TGTGCCAGCAGCTTACAGGGCGGGATGCCCCTCCACTTT.

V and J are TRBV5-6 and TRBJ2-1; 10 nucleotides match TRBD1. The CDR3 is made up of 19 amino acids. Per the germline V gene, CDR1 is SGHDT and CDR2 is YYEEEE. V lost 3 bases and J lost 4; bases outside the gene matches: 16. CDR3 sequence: CASSYPTGTGVSLYNEQFF. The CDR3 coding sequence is TGTGCCAGCAGCTATCCGACCGGGACAGGGGTATCTTTGTACAATGAGCAGTTCTTC.

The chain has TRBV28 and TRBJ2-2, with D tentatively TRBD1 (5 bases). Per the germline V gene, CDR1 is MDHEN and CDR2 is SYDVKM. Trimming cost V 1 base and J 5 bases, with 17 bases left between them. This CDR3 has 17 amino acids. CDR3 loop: CASSLYPRETLTGELFF. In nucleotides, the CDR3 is TGTGCCAGCAGTTTATACCCCAGGGAAACCCTTACCGGGGAGCTGTTTTTT.